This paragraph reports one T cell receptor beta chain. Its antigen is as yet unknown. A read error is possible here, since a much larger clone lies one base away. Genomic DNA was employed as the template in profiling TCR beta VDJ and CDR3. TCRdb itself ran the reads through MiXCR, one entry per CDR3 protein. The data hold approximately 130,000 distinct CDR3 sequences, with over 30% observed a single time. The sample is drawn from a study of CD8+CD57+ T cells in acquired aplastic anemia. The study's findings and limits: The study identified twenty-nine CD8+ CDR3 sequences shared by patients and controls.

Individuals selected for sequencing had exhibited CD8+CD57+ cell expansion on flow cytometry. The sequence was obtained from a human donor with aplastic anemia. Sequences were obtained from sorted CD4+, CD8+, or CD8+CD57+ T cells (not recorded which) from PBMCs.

CDR3 amino acids: CATRQPLNTEAFF. The CDR3 nucleotides read TGTGCCACCAGACAGCCCCTAAACACTGAAGCTTTCTTT. V is TRBV6-1 and J is TRBJ1-1; weak D call: TRBD1 (5 bases). This CDR3 spans 13 amino acids. Germline V lookup: CDR1 MNHNS, CDR2 SASEGT. V shed 10 bases and J shed 2 bases, with 14 bases lying between them.